The 20 T cell receptor beta chains presented below share a single source sample, sequenced in a study of vaccination and CD4 T cells after COVID-19. Their antigens remain unidentified. CD4+ T cells that had been cultured provided DNA sequenced with the Oncomine TCR Beta short-read assay. From the PCR reads, TCRdb called clonotypes with MiXCR, one entry per CDR3 protein. The table records roughly 10,000 distinct CDR3 sequences, roughly two fifths of them present only once. The sample's treatment: roughly 10-day PBMC culture with coronavirus spike peptide pools or control peptides (ViraFEST assay). The sample comprised CD4+ T cells from blood, cultured in vitro. These receptors originate from a human donor who had recovered from COVID-19.

The chain uses TRBV11-2 and TRBJ1-2; D is uncertain. CDR3 length: 13 amino acids. Germline V gene lookup returns CDR1 SGHAT and CDR2 FQNNGV. Trimming stripped 5 bases from V and 5 bases from J, with 12 bases between. The CDR3 region has the DNA TGTGCCAGCAGCGCCACCGGGCGTTATGGCTACACCTTC. Amino acid sequence: CASSATGRYGYTF. Supplemented by reference TRBV11-2 and TRBJ1-2, the full variable domain reads EAGVAQSPRYKIIEKRQSVAFWCNPISGHATLYWYQQILGQGPKLLIQFQNNGVVDDSQLPKDRFSAERLKGVDSTLKIQPAKLEDSAVYLCASSATGRYGYTFGSGTRLTVV.

The V gene is TRBV6-1, the J gene TRBJ2-7; D unresolved. This CDR3 contains 15 residues. V gave up 7 bases and J gave up 0 bases, with 16 bases separating them. The V gene's germline CDR1 is MNHNS and CDR2 SASEGT. CDR3 DNA: TGTGCCAGCATCGCAGAAGAGACCAGCTCCTACGAGCAGTACTTC. It encodes CASIAEETSSYEQYF.

This chain links TRBV28 with TRBJ1-2, with D possibly being TRBD1 (6 bases). This CDR3 comprises 15 residues. The V end lost 6 bases, the J end lost 4 bases, and 18 bases lay between the germline ends. Germline V gives CDR1 MDHEN, CDR2 SYDVKM. CDR3 sequence: CASRDGGAFFYGYTF. Here the CDR3 DNA reads TGTGCCAGCAGGGACGGGGGGGCGTTTTTCTATGGCTACACCTTC.

This chain uses TRBV29-1 with TRBJ2-1; a possible D gene is TRBD2 (6 bases). Germline CDR1 SQVTM, CDR2 ANQGSEA. The V gene lost 5 bases and the J gene lost 7 bases, with 18 bases spanning the gap. The CDR3 totals 14 residues. As DNA, the CDR3 is TGCAGCGTTCGGGGCGGGAAAGATTGGAATGAGCAGTTCTTC. As protein: CSVRGGKDWNEQFF.

The J gene is TRBJ2-5, the V gene TRBV5-1, with 12 bases that match TRBD2. J was trimmed by 2 bases and V by 3 bases; bases with no gene match: 11. The CDR3 covers 18 residues. From germline, CDR1 is SGHRS and CDR2 YFSETQ. The CDR3 DNA reads as TGCGCCAGCAGCTGGGGACTAGCGGGCCGGCCCCCACAAGAGACCCAGTACTTC. It encodes CASSWGLAGRPPQETQYF.

The chain has TRBV7-2 and TRBJ1-4; TRBD1 matches 7 bases. J was trimmed by 3 bases and V by 5 bases; bases with no gene match: 6. The CDR3 runs 15 residues. Germline V gives CDR1 SGHTA, CDR2 FQGNSA. The CDR3 DNA is TGTGCCAGCAGCGGTCAGACAGGGCCTAATGAAAAACTGTTTTTT. Protein: CASSGQTGPNEKLFF.

The chain recombines TRBV18 with TRBJ2-7; TRBD1 aligns across 11 bases. The CDR3 loop spans 14 amino acids. V was clipped by 2 bases and J by 7 bases; unmatched bases: 4. Germline V gene lookup returns CDR1 KGHSH and CDR2 LQKENI. The CDR3 spells CASSPGQGAGEQYF. CDR3 nucleotide sequence: TGTGCCAGCTCACCAGGACAGGGGGCGGGGGAGCAGTACTTC.

The V gene is TRBV20-1, the J gene TRBJ2-7, with 8 bases aligning to TRBD2. From germline, CDR1 is DFQATT and CDR2 SNEGSKA (reference sequence). Trimming removed 3 bases from V and 6 bases from J; junction bases left unmatched: 4. The CDR3 covers 12 residues. The CDR3 bases are TGCAGTGCTAGCGGGAGGGCCGGCGAGCAGTACTTC. Translating gives CSASGRAGEQYF.

In its sample, this clonotype was seen a few times. This chain connects TRBV6-1 to TRBJ2-7; D is unclear. V lost 8 bases, J lost 2 bases, and 10 bases lay in between. Per germline, CDR1 MNHNS and CDR2 SASEGT. The CDR3 has 12 amino acids. CDR3 protein: CASVTDTYEQYF. In nucleotides, the CDR3 is TGTGCCAGCGTAACGGATACCTACGAGCAGTACTTC.

V is TRBV19 and J is TRBJ1-5; the D gene is possibly TRBD1 (5 bases). The CDR3 is made up of 17 amino acids. Per the germline V gene, CDR1 is LNHDA and CDR2 is SQIVND (reference sequence). Trimming shortened V by 7 bases and J by 7 bases, and 26 bases separated the two germline ends. The CDR3 nucleotides are TGTGCCAGTAAACAGGACGCGAAACGGCTGGCTGGCCAGCCCCAGCATTTT. This codes for CASKQDAKRLAGQPQHF.

This clonotype was found a few times. The chain carries TRBV7-9 and TRBJ1-1; D is undetermined. CDR3 length equals 11 residues. V was pared by 2 bases and J by 8 bases, with 6 bases between. Germline V gives CDR1 SEHNR, CDR2 FQNEAQ (reference sequence). In DNA, the CDR3 is TGTGCCAGCAGCTTAATGACAGAAGCTTTCTTT. This codes for CASSLMTEAFF.

This clonotype has a handful of counts. The DNA of the CDR3 is TGTGCCAGCAGTGTTACCGGCTACGAGCAGTACTTC. Amino acid sequence: CASSVTGYEQYF. The V gene is TRBV2, the J gene TRBJ2-7; D not certain. Germline V CDR1 and CDR2: SNHLY, FYNNEI. The CDR3 has 12 amino acids. Trimming shortened V by 4 bases and J by 3 bases, and 7 bases separated the two germline ends. Filled out from reference TRBV2 and TRBJ2-7, the complete variable domain reads EPEVTQTPSHQVTQMGQEVILRCVPISNHLYFYWYRQILGQKVEFLVSFYNNEISEKSEIFDDQFSVERPDGSNFTLKIRSTKLEDSAMYFCASSVTGYEQYFGPGTRLTVT.

This clonotype was picked up one time. This chain uses TRBV12-3 or TRBV12-4 with TRBJ2-2; the D is unclear. V lost 3 bases to trimming and J lost 3 bases, with 8 bases between them. The CDR3 spans 14 residues. For the CDR3, the DNA is TGTGCCAGCAGTTTTTTTCGAGACACCGGGGAGCTGTTTTTT. This translates into CASSFFRDTGELFF.

The J gene is TRBJ2-1, the V gene TRBV2; 13 bases map to TRBD2. CDR3 length equals 15 residues. The V gene's germline CDR1 is SNHLY and CDR2 FYNNEI. V was clipped by 3 bases and J by 5 bases; unmatched bases: 1. CDR3 residues: CASSDGLAGDNEQFF. The CDR3 DNA sequence: TGTGCCAGCAGTGATGGACTAGCGGGGGACAATGAGCAGTTCTTC.

The rearrangement links TRBV15 to TRBJ2-3, with D tentatively TRBD1 or TRBD2 (6 bases each). The ends were cut back, 0 bases at V and 2 bases at J, with 12 bases in the middle. This CDR3 has 16 amino acids. Looked up from germline, CDR1 is LNHNV and CDR2 is YYDKDF (reference sequence). DNA for the CDR3: TGTGCCACCAGCAGAGATCGGGGGCGGGTCACAGATACGCAGTATTTT. Its protein product is CATSRDRGRVTDTQYF.

The J gene is TRBJ1-3, the V gene TRBV5-1; D is unresolved. CDR1 is SGHRS and CDR2 is YFSETQ in the germline V gene. Trimming shortened V by 2 bases and J by 0 bases, and 6 bases separated the two germline ends. This CDR3 is built from 14 residues. CDR3 in DNA: TGCGCCAGCAGCTTTGGGAGCTCTGGAAACACCATATATTTT. Protein product: CASSFGSSGNTIYF. Filled out from reference TRBV5-1 and TRBJ1-3, the complete variable domain reads KAGVTQTPRYLIKTRGQQVTLSCSPISGHRSVSWYQQTPGQGLQFLFEYFSETQRNKGNFPGRFSGRQFSNSRSEMNVSTLELGDSALYLCASSFGSSGNTIYFGEGSWLTVV.

This chain joins TRBV3-1 and TRBJ2-5; 9 nucleotides line up with TRBD2. Germline loops: CDR1 LGHDT, CDR2 YNNKEL (reference sequence). CDR3 size: 17 residues. V dropped 1 base and J dropped 0; count of bases not matched to a gene: 6. The CDR3 DNA is TGTGCCAGCAGCCAAGGACTTAGCGGGGGAAACCAAGAGACCCAGTACTTC. As protein: CASSQGLSGGNQETQYF.

The CDR3: CSAVQGAGETQYF. CDR3 in DNA: TGCAGCGCTGTACAGGGGGCGGGGGAGACCCAGTACTTC. V gene TRBV29-1 combines with J gene TRBJ2-5; 9 bases align to TRBD1. CDR3 length: 13 residues. Germline CDR1 reads SQVTM; CDR2 reads ANQGSEA. The V segment lost 7 bases and the J segment 5 bases; nucleotides outside the gene matches: 8.

This clonotype was counted only a few times. The chain is built from TRBV5-1 and TRBJ2-7, with D tentatively TRBD2 (5 bases). The CDR3 sequence is 15 residues long. V was shortened by 0 bases and J by 6 bases, with 16 bases between the two germline ends. Germline V gene sequence: CDR1 SGHRS, CDR2 YFSETQ. The CDR3 nucleotides are TGCGCCAGCAGCTTGGAACCGGGGAAGGCCGGCGAGCAGTACTTC. It translates to CASSLEPGKAGEQYF.

The J gene is TRBJ1-2, the V gene TRBV7-2; 9 positions match TRBD1. From germline, CDR1 is SGHTA and CDR2 FQGNSA. The CDR3 spans 15 residues. With 5 bases clipped from V and 5 bases from J, the junction kept 9 bases outside the gene matches. The CDR3 loop reads CASSPLGQGSYGYTF. The DNA for the CDR3 is TGTGCCAGCAGCCCATTGGGACAGGGATCTTATGGCTACACCTTC.